A few counts support the clone carrying this T cell receptor (beta chain). This sample stems from a study of human T cells and chemical hapten exposure. Study background: Weekly diphenylcyclopropenone doses were given to patients' scalps across the roughly 25-week study.

Each CDR3 protein is one row after TCRdb ran MiXCR on the RACE reads. The sample lists under 450,000 distinct CDR3 sequences; roughly 6% were seen once. This sample's time point: patch test 2, 6 weeks after DPC sensitization. The treatment was: therapeutic diphenylcyclopropenone sensitization with weekly scalp DPC. The CDR3 extends over 15 amino acids. Germline assignment: CDR1 MNHEY and CDR2 SMNVEV (reference sequence). With V trimmed by 4 bases and J by 5 bases, 7 bases remained unmatched. The source is a woman between 18 and 29 years old with alopecia areata. Some clones in this sample may be carry-over from other donors' samples. The chain uses TRBV27 and TRBJ2-1; 8 positions agree with TRBD2. Sequences were derived from whole blood, sampled in connection with sensitization to the hapten diphenylcyclopropenone (DPC). The CDR3 sequence is CASSYGGGSHNEQFF. The CDR3 DNA reads TGTGCCAGCAGTTATGGCGGGGGGTCCCACAATGAGCAGTTCTTC.